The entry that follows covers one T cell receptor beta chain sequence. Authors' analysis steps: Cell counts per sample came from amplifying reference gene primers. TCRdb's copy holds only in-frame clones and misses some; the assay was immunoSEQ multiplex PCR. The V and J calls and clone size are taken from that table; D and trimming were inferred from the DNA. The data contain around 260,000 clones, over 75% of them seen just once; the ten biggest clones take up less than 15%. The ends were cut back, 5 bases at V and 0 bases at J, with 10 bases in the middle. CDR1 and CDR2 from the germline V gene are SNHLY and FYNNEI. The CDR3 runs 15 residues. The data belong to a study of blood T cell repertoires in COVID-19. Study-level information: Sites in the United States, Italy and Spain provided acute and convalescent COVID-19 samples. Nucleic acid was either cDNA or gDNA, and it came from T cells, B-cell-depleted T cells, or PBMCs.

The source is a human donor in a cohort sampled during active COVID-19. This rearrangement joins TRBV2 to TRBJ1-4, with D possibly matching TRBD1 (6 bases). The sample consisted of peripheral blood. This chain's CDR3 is CASSLPGATNEKLFF. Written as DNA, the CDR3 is TGTGCCAGCAGTCTCCCAGGGGCAACTAATGAAAAACTGTTTTTT.